These 21 T cell receptor beta chains were all obtained from the same sample, sequenced in a study of blood T cell repertoires in COVID-19. This table comes from immunoSEQ multiplex PCR, and its TCRdb copy is limited to in-frame clones, with some not included. The repertoire holds about 250,000 clones, with approximately 90% as singletons. The specimen sequenced was peripheral blood. These receptor sequences come from a man between 18 and 29 years old with active or convalescent COVID-19.

This rearrangement joins TRBV19 to TRBJ1-4; D is unclear. The CDR3 is 13 amino acids. V was trimmed by 11 bases and J by 9 bases, leaving 19 bases between them. The germline gives CDR1 LNHDA, CDR2 SQIVND (reference sequence). The CDR3 spells CAAKGEGAQKLFF. The CDR3 DNA sequence: TGTGCCGCCAAAGGAGAGGGAGCGCAAAAACTGTTTTTT.

The chain uses TRBV20-1 and TRBJ2-5; no definite D call. Germline V gene sequence: CDR1 DFQATT, CDR2 SNEGSKA (reference sequence). Trimming left V 5 bases short and J 0 bases short, with 4 bases between. This CDR3 comprises 11 residues. The CDR3 nucleotides are TGCAGTGCTCCAAACCAAGAGACCCAGTACTTC. As protein: CSAPNQETQYF.

V is TRBV30 and J is TRBJ1-1; D is ambiguous. The germline CDR1 and CDR2 sequences are GTSNPN and SVGIG (reference sequence). The V end was cut by 0 bases, the J end by 1 base, with 18 bases between. The CDR3 length is 17 residues. The CDR3 nucleotides read TGTGCCTGGAGTGTACGTTGGCACCGGGTTTCGAACACTGAAGCTTTCTTT. It specifies CAWSVRWHRVSNTEAFF.

The rearrangement uses TRBV18 and TRBJ2-7; D call uncertain. The CDR3 sequence is 13 residues long. CDR1 is KGHSH, CDR2 LQKENI, per germline. The V end was cut by 4 bases, the J end by 6 bases, with 13 bases between. The CDR3 coding sequence is TGTGCCAGCTCACAGAAAAACAGTCCCGAGCAGTACTTC. Amino acids: CASSQKNSPEQYF.

The genes are TRBV24-1 and TRBJ1-1; possible D gene TRBD1, 5 bases. Per germline, CDR1 KGHDR and CDR2 SFDVKD. There are 13 residues in the CDR3. The V gene lost 4 bases and the J gene lost 8 bases, with 13 bases spanning the gap. CDR3 nucleotide sequence: TGTGCCACCAGTGACAAGGGGATTACCGAAGCTTTCTTT. Translated, it gives CATSDKGITEAFF.

A few counts support this clone. This chain links TRBV7-2 with TRBJ1-5; D unclear. V lost 5 bases and J lost 4, with 12 bases in between. CDR1 SGHTA and CDR2 FQGNSA come from the germline V gene. The CDR3 spans 14 residues. CDR3 in amino acids: CASSPYSGNQPQHF. The CDR3 region has the DNA TGTGCCAGCAGCCCCTATAGCGGTAATCAGCCCCAGCATTTT.

J is TRBJ1-1 and V is TRBV5-4; TRBD1 is a possible D gene (5 bases). From germline, CDR1 is SGHNT and CDR2 YYREEE (reference sequence). Trimming removed 3 bases from V and 4 bases from J, with 22 bases in between. This CDR3 spans 17 amino acids. Written as DNA, the CDR3 is TGTGCCAGCAGCTCGCCGACGGCGGGGACCGAGGGCACTGAAGCTTTCTTT. Amino acid sequence: CASSSPTAGTEGTEAFF.

The gene calls are TRBV6-5 and TRBJ1-2; weak D call: TRBD1 (6 bases). The V gene lost 4 bases and the J gene lost 7 bases, with 16 bases spanning the gap. The CDR3 has 14 amino acids. CDR1 is MNHEY, CDR2 SVGAGI, per germline. The CDR3: CASSSQGGTGGYTF. In DNA, the CDR3 is TGTGCCAGCAGTTCCCAAGGGGGAACAGGTGGCTACACCTTC.

The chain recombines TRBV5-1 with TRBJ2-7; TRBD2 aligns across 15 bases. Germline lookup yields CDR1 SGHRS and CDR2 YFSETQ. This CDR3 is 16 amino acids long. Trimming at V came to 3 bases and at J to 6 bases, leaving 7 bases not matched to a gene. CDR3 amino acids: CASSSGLAGGQGEQYF. DNA of the CDR3: TGCGCCAGCAGCTCAGGACTAGCGGGAGGGCAAGGCGAGCAGTACTTC.

The rearrangement uses TRBV9 and TRBJ1-4; D is unresolved. Germline lookup yields CDR1 SGDLS and CDR2 YYNGEE. Trimming pared 1 base from V and 7 bases from J, leaving 11 bases between. The CDR3 sequence is 14 residues long. The DNA for the CDR3 is TGTGCCAGCAGCGTATCCGGTGGAGGTGAAAAACTGTTTTTT. This codes for CASSVSGGGEKLFF.

The chain employs TRBV9 and TRBJ2-7; 10 bases align to TRBD2. CDR3 length: 13 amino acids. Germline V gene sequence: CDR1 SGDLS, CDR2 YYNGEE. Unmatched junction bases numbered 3, after V lost 0 bases and J lost 9 bases. The CDR3 here is CASSVVPSGRQYF. As DNA, the CDR3 is TGTGCCAGCAGCGTAGTGCCTAGCGGGAGGCAGTACTTC.

This sequence joins TRBV3-1 (or the pseudogene TRBV3-2) and TRBJ1-3; D is unresolved. Germline V gene data show CDR1 as LGHDT and CDR2 as YNNKEL (reference sequence). V was cut by 0 bases and J by 0 bases, with 6 bases left in between. CDR3 length equals 15 residues. CDR3 amino acids: CASSQDRISGNTIYF. Written as DNA, the CDR3 is TGTGCCAGCAGCCAAGATAGAATCTCTGGAAACACCATATATTTT.

Only one count was recorded for this clone. The V call is TRBV5-4, the J call TRBJ2-1; 10 bases are a match to TRBD2. V shed 0 bases and J 6 bases; nucleotides not matched to a gene: 9. The CDR3 covers 17 residues. Germline V gives CDR1 SGHNT, CDR2 YYREEE (reference sequence). CDR3 residues: CASSLGEGSGRANEQFF. The CDR3 DNA is TGTGCCAGCAGCTTGGGGGAAGGAAGCGGGAGGGCCAATGAGCAGTTCTTC.

The chain uses TRBV19 and TRBJ2-3, with D perhaps matching TRBD1 (5 bases). The CDR3 loop spans 13 amino acids. CDR1 is LNHDA, CDR2 SQIVND, per germline (reference sequence). Trimming stripped 5 bases from V and 7 bases from J, with 13 bases between. Here the CDR3 reads CASSLTAYHTQYF. The CDR3 DNA sequence: TGTGCCAGTAGTCTGACAGCATATCATACGCAGTATTTT.

V gene TRBV6-4 combines with J gene TRBJ1-1; 7 nucleotides line up with TRBD1. From germline, CDR1 is MRHNA and CDR2 SNTAGT. V lost 8 bases to trimming and J lost 3 bases; unmatched junction nucleotides: 12. The CDR3 is 15 residues long. The CDR3 is CASRSKRTGDTEAFF. The CDR3 bases are TGTGCCAGCCGATCGAAAAGGACAGGTGACACTGAAGCTTTCTTT.

V and J are TRBV10-1 and TRBJ1-2, with no clear D. Germline values: CDR1 WNHNN, CDR2 SYGVQD (reference sequence). V was clipped by 3 bases and J by 4 bases, with 6 bases between them. This CDR3 has 12 amino acids. The CDR3 DNA is TGCGCCAGCAGTGAAAAGAGCTATGGCTACACCTTC. Protein product: CASSEKSYGYTF.

This rearrangement joins TRBV7-9 to TRBJ1-4; 7 bases are a match to TRBD1. CDR3 length equals 15 residues. V dropped 4 bases and J dropped 3; count of bases not matched to a gene: 5. Germline CDR1 reads SEHNR; CDR2 reads FQNEAQ (reference sequence). The chain's CDR3 is CASSSPTGSNEKLFF. Written as DNA, the CDR3 is TGTGCCAGCAGCTCCCCGACAGGGTCTAATGAAAAACTGTTTTTT.

V gene TRBV30 combines with J gene TRBJ1-5; 7 bases agree with TRBD1. CDR3 length: 14 residues. Per germline, CDR1 GTSNPN and CDR2 SVGIG (reference sequence). The trim removed 2 bases at V and 4 bases at J, leaving 5 bases unmatched. The CDR3 coding sequence is TGTGCCTGGAGTAACAAGGGACAGAATCAGCCCCAGCATTTT. Encoded protein: CAWSNKGQNQPQHF.

The count of this clone is one. V usage is TRBV7-9 and J usage is TRBJ2-3; tentatively, D is TRBD2 (6 bases). This CDR3 region has 16 residues. Germline V gene data show CDR1 as SEHNR and CDR2 as FQNEAQ (reference sequence). The V and J ends lost 2 bases and 0 bases respectively, with 12 bases between them. This CDR3 is CASSLLSRGSTDTQYF. DNA for the CDR3: TGTGCCAGCAGCTTACTCTCCCGGGGGAGCACAGATACGCAGTATTTT. The entire variable domain, with the rest obtained from reference TRBV7-9 and TRBJ2-3, is as follows: DTGVSQNPRHKITKRGQNVTFRCDPISEHNRLYWYRQTLGQGPEFLTYFQNEAQLEKSRLLSDRFSAERPKGSFSTLEIQRTEQGDSAMYLCASSLLSRGSTDTQYFGPGTRLTVL.

V gene TRBV6-1 combines with J gene TRBJ2-2; D gene ambiguous. V was shortened by 3 bases and J by 0 bases, with 8 bases between the two germline ends. Germline CDR1 and CDR2: MNHNS and SASEGT. The CDR3 totals 15 residues. The CDR3 region has the DNA TGTGCCAGCAGTGAGTACAGAGCGAACACCGGGGAGCTGTTTTTT. This translates into CASSEYRANTGELFF.

V usage is TRBV6-5 and J usage is TRBJ1-6; D unclear. The CDR3 extends over 15 amino acids. CDR1 MNHEY and CDR2 SVGAGI come from the germline V gene. Trimming shortened V by 2 bases and J by 7 bases, and 12 bases separated the two germline ends. CDR3 region: CASSYTSMGNSPLHF. CDR3 nucleotide sequence: TGTGCCAGCAGTTACACCAGTATGGGCAATTCACCCCTCCACTTT.